Listed below are T cell receptor beta chains from one sample, sequenced in a study of CD8+ T cells in alopecia areata. Sequenced by immunoSEQ multiplex PCR; TCRdb stores in-frame clones only, minus some. This table holds 190,000 or so clones, around 56% found once. Sample: CD4+ T cells sorted from blood, taken at week 4, from a patient treated with tofacitinib. Receptors were obtained from a human donor with alopecia areata. Both conserved end residues are part of each CDR3.

>TRBJ2-1|TRBV7-8
CASSSEYNEQFF
>TRBJ2-5|TRBV5-4
CASSSRGWYQETQYF
>TRBJ2-1|TRBV7-3
CASSLGGGSLYNEQFF
>TRBJ2-5|TRBV7-9
CASTSGVFETQYF
>TRBJ2-2|TRBV25-1
CASSELLNTGELFF
>TRBJ2-3|TRBV30
CAWRGAESPDTQYF
>TRBJ1-2|TRBV6-1
CASSATGSYGYTF
>TRBJ1-6|TRBV30
CAWGAGVWGNSPLHF
>TRBJ2-6|TRBV27
CASSLWSSGANVLTF
>TRBJ2-5|TRBV5-1
CASSLEGGQETQYF
>TRBJ2-5|TRBV30
CAWTPDRQETQYF
>TRBJ1-1|TRBV29-1
CSATLRSDTEAFF
>TRBJ2-7|TRBV2
CASGAGGFYEQYF
>TRBJ1-5|TRBV27
CAIGGGDQPQHF
>TRBJ2-5|TRBV30
CAWVGVTGRETQYF
>TRBJ1-6|TRBV30
CAWSLGQNSPLHF
>TRBJ1-1|TRBV30
CAWRKTGPAWNTEAFF
>TRBJ1-2|TRBV27
CASSYLTGQGNYGYTF
>TRBJ1-4|TRBV7-2
CASSFPGQKEKLFF
>TRBJ2-6|TRBV10-3
CAIKGDPGANVLTF
>TRBJ2-1|TRBV6-5
CASSYRVRGDINEQFF
>TRBJ2-7|TRBV25-1
CASSESYEQYF
>TRBJ2-5|TRBV30
CAWSPGLGETQYF
>TRBJ1-1|TRBV29-1
CSVVRAGTEAFF
>TRBJ2-5|TRBV5-1
CASSLRFRRGQETQYF
>TRBJ2-5|TRBV5-1
CASSLGRLQETQYF
>TRBJ1-5|TRBV29-1
CSVELGGEGQPQHF
>TRBJ2-5|TRBV5-1
CASSPTGPQTGETQYF
>TRBJ1-2|TRBV7-2
CASSLTGTDGYTF
>TRBJ2-3|TRBV6-6
CASSGQGIGTDTQYF
>TRBJ1-5|TRBV29-1
CSARSPGEEQPQHF
>TRBJ2-3|TRBV7-9
CASSLKGPGGSPSDTQYF
>TRBJ2-3|TRBV5-1
CASSGGSGSTDTQYF
>TRBJ2-5|TRBV2
CASSASRNQETQYF
>TRBJ2-3|TRBV6-6
CASTPTSVGMQYF
>TRBJ2-3|TRBV30
CAWSGSGRGEGTDTQYF
>TRBJ2-7|TRBV20-1
CSAPGVGEQYF
>TRBJ1-1|TRBV5-1
CASSGGTGETDKEAFF
>TRBJ2-6|TRBV27
CASSLRGRTGTAGANVLTF
>TRBJ2-5|TRBV6-1
CASTRGAGETQYF
>TRBJ2-6|TRBV15
CATSRASQGSGANVLTF
>TRBJ1-2|TRBV30
CAWGQDGYGYTF
>TRBJ2-1|TRBV29-1
CSVESGLASNEQFF
>TRBJ2-7|TRBV7-8
CASPGATGLSYEQYF
>TRBJ2-6|TRBV7-2
CASSFRATGANVLTF
>TRBJ2-5|TRBV30
CAWSGGFETQYF
>TRBJ2-7|TRBV20-1
CQGQGTYEQYF
>TRBJ2-7|TRBV11-1
CASSFGQGGPYEQYF
>TRBJ2-5|TRBV5-1
CASSLDPQGRYQETQYF
>TRBJ2-1|TRBV28
CASSPRGLHNEQFF
>TRBJ2-1|TRBV11-2
CASSLGRSSYNEQFF
>TRBJ2-7|TRBV29-1
CSVEGKGTYEQYF
>TRBJ2-2|TRBV2
CASSEYDGELFF
>TRBJ2-5|TRBV6-5
CASSRTGGQETQYF
>TRBJ1-2|TRBV2
CASSESRDYGYTF
>TRBJ2-7|TRBV25-1
CASSEWGGVEQYF
>TRBJ2-7|TRBV29-1
CSAGAGGSYEQYF
>TRBJ2-7|TRBV29-1
CSVGRTGAYEQYF
>TRBJ1-4|TRBV6-6
CASSYGAHSGRKLFF
>TRBJ1-2|TRBV5-4
CASSLRTNYGYTF